The sequence of this T cell receptor beta chain was determined in a study of T cell repertoires in cytomegalovirus infection. One entry per CDR3 protein, called by TCRdb with MiXCR from the reads. The sample shows under 450,000 distinct CDR3 sequences, about a third of them seen only once. As concerns this clonotype: What it recognizes is unknown. One end of the junction does not line up with germline, which may come from a read error.

This CDR3 region has 13 residues. Germline CDR1 is SGHAT and CDR2 is FQNNGV. The starting material was cultured PBMCs, obtained from culture after CMV antigen stimulation. The rearrangement links TRBV11-2 to TRBJ1-4; D call uncertain. This clonotype originated in a human donor in good health (CMV status not recorded). Some clones in this sample may be carry-over from other donors' samples. The CDR3 here is CASSERQPGPRIF. The DNA of the CDR3 is TGTGCCAGCAGCGAGCGCCAACCGGGCCCTCGGATTTTT.